This T cell receptor beta chain was captured in a study of T cell responses to AZD1222 COVID-19 vaccine. The overall study: It was second doses at about 4 or about 12 weeks that were pooled. Regarding the study as a whole: CD4 TCRs associated with vaccination spanned spike, dominating at 160-218 and 743-854. Samples come after the peak T cell response, not at day 14.

This table comes from immunoSEQ multiplex PCR, and its TCRdb copy is limited to in-frame clones, with some not included. The sample holds roughly 180,000 clones, around 89% seen once. This clone was picked up a small number of times. As yet, its antigen is unknown. This receptor was taken from an adult in good health. Sequenced material: peripheral blood, taken on day 0 of AZD1222 vaccination.

The CDR3: CASSLRGNTIYF. DNA for the CDR3: TGTGCCAGCAGTTTACGGGGAAACACCATATATTTT. The chain is built from TRBV6-5 and TRBJ1-3; no clear D. Germline V gene sequence: CDR1 MNHEY, CDR2 SVGAGI. Trimming cost V 4 bases and J 4 bases, with 5 bases left between them. The CDR3 contains 12 residues.